This TCR beta chain was documented in a study of identifying expanded T cells in peripheral blood. Notes on the study in general: Differentially abundant clones: around 1.2 between replicates, approximately 16 at roughly 15 days, 19 at four.

No infections or other immune events were documented during collection. Regarding this clone: Its antigen is not known. The sample holds other DNA sequences that translate to the same CDR3.

Sequencing used immunoSEQ multiplex PCR; TCRdb keeps in-frame clones, though not all of them. Of around 130,000 clones listed, around nine tenths are singletons. Specimen: blood. The origin of this receptor is a person aged 18-69 years in good health.

The CDR3 sequence: CASGEETQYF. In DNA form, the CDR3 reads TGTGCTAGCGGGGAAGAGACCCAGTACTTC. This chain connects TRBV9 to TRBJ2-5, with 8 nucleotides matching TRBD2. This CDR3 has 10 amino acids. Germline V gene data show CDR1 as SGDLS and CDR2 as YYNGEE.